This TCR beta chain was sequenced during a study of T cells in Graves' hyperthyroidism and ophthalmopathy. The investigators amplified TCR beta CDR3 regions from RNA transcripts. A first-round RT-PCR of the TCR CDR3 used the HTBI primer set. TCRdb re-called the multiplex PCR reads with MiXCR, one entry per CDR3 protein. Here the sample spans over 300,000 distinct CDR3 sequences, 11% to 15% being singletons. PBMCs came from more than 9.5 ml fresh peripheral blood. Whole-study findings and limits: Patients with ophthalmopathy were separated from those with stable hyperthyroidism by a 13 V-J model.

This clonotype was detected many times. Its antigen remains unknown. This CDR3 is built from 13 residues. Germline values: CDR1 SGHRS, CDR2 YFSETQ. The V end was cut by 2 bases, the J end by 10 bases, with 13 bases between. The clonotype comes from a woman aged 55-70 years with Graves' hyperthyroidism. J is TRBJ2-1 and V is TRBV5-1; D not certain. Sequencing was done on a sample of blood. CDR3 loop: CASSFQIGTEQFF. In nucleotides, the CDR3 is TGCGCCAGCAGCTTCCAGATTGGTACGGAGCAGTTCTTC.